The 6 T cell receptor beta chains below were found in one sample sequenced in a study of CD8 T cells in ankylosing spondylitis. Broader study findings: Seemingly characteristic of ankylosing spondylitis blood was a TCR beta motif consisting of about 8 highly homologous variants.

TCRdb re-called the 5' RACE reads with MiXCR, one entry per CDR3 protein. The sample has roughly 700,000 distinct CDR3 sequences; under 20% are singletons. These TCRs are of unknown antigen specificity. Sequences were obtained from blood, either unsorted or a sorted T cell fraction (not recorded which). These receptors were obtained from a male donor with ankylosing spondylitis.

This sequence joins TRBV20-1 and TRBJ1-1; D is undetermined. The CDR3 has 14 residues. Germline CDR1 is DFQATT and CDR2 is SNEGSKA (reference sequence). Trimming took off 6 bases at V and 0 bases at J, with 14 bases between the two ends. CDR3 residues: CSAQDGNMNTEAFF. The CDR3 nucleotides read TGCAGTGCCCAGGACGGAAACATGAACACTGAAGCTTTCTTT.

The chain joins TRBV7-9 to TRBJ1-1, with unresolved D. Germline CDR1 reads SEHNR; CDR2 reads FQNEAQ (reference sequence). The CDR3 has 16 amino acids. V was trimmed by 4 bases and J by 3 bases, leaving 18 bases between them. In DNA, the CDR3 is TGTGCCAGCAGCTCGGGATTTGGCAGGACCCACACTGAAGCTTTCTTT. It is translated as CASSSGFGRTHTEAFF.

This clonotype occurred a few times. This chain joins TRBV6-2 or TRBV6-3 and TRBJ2-7; 10 bases align to TRBD2. The trim removed 6 bases at V and 1 base at J, leaving 9 bases unmatched. CDR3 length: 16 amino acids. Germline-derived CDR1 and CDR2 are MNHEY and SVGEGT. CDR3 DNA sequence: TGTGCCAGCAGATCCACTCTAGCGGGAGAATCCTACGAGCAGTACTTC. It codes for CASRSTLAGESYEQYF.

This clonotype was detected only a few times. The chain joins TRBV29-1 to TRBJ2-1, with D perhaps TRBD1 (5 bases). V lost 7 bases and J 7 bases, leaving 14 bases between the germline ends. The CDR3 has 12 residues. Germline lookup yields CDR1 SQVTM and CDR2 ANQGSEA. The CDR3: CSAWGERNEQFF. The CDR3 coding sequence is TGCAGCGCCTGGGGCGAACGGAATGAGCAGTTCTTC.

This clonotype was found a few times. This chain connects TRBV7-9 to TRBJ2-2, with 7 bases that match TRBD1. CDR3 length: 15 amino acids. Per germline, CDR1 SEHNR and CDR2 FQNEAQ (reference sequence). Trimming cost V 7 bases and J 1 base; bases outside gene matches: 6. CDR3 DNA: TGTGCCAGCAACCTAGGGGACAGGAACACCGGGGAGCTGTTTTTT. Amino acids: CASNLGDRNTGELFF.

This chain uses TRBV12-3 or TRBV12-4 with TRBJ2-3; unclear D gene. V lost 5 bases and J 0 bases, leaving 9 bases between the germline ends. This CDR3 comprises 14 residues. DNA of the CDR3: TGTGCCAGCAGTCCCCAGAGTAGCACAGATACGCAGTATTTT. Translating gives CASSPQSSTDTQYF.